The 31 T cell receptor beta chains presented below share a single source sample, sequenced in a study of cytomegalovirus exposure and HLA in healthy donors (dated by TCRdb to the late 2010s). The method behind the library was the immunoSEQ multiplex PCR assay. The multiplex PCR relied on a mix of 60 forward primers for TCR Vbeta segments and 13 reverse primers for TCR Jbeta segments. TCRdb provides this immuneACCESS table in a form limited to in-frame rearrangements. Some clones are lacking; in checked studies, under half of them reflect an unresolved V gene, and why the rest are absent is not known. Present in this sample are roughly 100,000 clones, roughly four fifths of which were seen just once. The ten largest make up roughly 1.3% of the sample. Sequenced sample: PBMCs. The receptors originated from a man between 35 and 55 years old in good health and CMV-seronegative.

CDR3 bases: TGCGCCAGCAGCTTGCAGGGGTACACTGAAGCTTTCTTT. It yields the protein CASSLQGYTEAFF. This rearrangement joins TRBV5-1 to TRBJ1-1, with D perhaps TRBD1 (6 bases). CDR3 size: 13 residues. Germline CDR1 SGHRS, CDR2 YFSETQ. Trimming stripped 1 base from V and 3 bases from J, with 7 bases between.

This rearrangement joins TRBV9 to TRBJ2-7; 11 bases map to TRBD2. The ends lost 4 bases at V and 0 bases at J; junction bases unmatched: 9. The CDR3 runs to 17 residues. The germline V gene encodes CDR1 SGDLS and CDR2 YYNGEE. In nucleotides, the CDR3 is TGTGCCAGCAGCACCGCGGTAGCGGGGGGGAGCTCCTACGAGCAGTACTTC. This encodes CASSTAVAGGSSYEQYF.

DNA for the CDR3: TGTGCCACTGTGGGGGCCCCGAACACTGAAGCTTTCTTT. Protein sequence: CATVGAPNTEAFF. The chain joins TRBV27 to TRBJ1-1; D is possibly TRBD1 (6 bases). The germline V gene has CDR1 MNHEY and CDR2 SMNVEV (reference sequence). V dropped 10 bases and J dropped 1 base, with 13 bases sitting between them. The CDR3 is made up of 13 amino acids.

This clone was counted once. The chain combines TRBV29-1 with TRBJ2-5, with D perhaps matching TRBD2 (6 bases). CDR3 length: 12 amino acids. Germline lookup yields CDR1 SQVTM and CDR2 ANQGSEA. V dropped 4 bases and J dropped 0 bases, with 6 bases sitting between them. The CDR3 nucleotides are TGCAGCGTTGCGGGGGACCAAGAGACCCAGTACTTC. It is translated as CSVAGDQETQYF.

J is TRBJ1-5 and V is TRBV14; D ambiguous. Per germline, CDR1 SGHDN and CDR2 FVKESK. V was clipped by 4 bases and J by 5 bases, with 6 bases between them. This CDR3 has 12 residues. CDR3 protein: CASSRDYQPQHF. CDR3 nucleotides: TGTGCCAGCAGCCGAGACTATCAGCCCCAGCATTTT.

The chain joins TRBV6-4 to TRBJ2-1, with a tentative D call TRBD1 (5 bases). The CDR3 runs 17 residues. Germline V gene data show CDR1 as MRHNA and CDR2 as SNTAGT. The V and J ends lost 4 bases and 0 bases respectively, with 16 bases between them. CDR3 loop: CASSVTGHPSSYNEQFF. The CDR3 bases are TGTGCCAGCAGTGTAACAGGACACCCGAGCTCCTACAATGAGCAGTTCTTC.

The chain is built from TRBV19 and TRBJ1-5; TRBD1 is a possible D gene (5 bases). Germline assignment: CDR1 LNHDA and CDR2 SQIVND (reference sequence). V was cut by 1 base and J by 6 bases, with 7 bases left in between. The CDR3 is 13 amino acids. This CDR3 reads CASSIGQIQPQHF. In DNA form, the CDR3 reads TGTGCCAGTAGTATAGGACAGATTCAGCCCCAGCATTTT.

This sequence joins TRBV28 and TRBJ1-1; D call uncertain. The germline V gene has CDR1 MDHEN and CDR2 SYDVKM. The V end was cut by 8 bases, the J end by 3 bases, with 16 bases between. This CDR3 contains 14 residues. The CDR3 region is CASGPGGSDTEAFF. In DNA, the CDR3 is TGTGCCAGCGGCCCGGGAGGTTCGGACACTGAAGCTTTCTTT.

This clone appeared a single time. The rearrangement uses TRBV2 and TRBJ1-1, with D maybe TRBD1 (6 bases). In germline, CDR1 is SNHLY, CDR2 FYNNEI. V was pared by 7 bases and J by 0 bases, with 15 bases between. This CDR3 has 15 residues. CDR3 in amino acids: CASTIEGGVNTEAFF. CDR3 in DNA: TGTGCCAGCACTATAGAGGGGGGGGTGAACACTGAAGCTTTCTTT. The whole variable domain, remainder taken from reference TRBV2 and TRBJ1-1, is EPEVTQTPSHQVTQMGQEVILRCVPISNHLYFYWYRQILGQKVEFLVSFYNNEISEKSEIFDDQFSVERPDGSNFTLKIRSTKLEDSAMYFCASTIEGGVNTEAFFGQGTRLTVV.

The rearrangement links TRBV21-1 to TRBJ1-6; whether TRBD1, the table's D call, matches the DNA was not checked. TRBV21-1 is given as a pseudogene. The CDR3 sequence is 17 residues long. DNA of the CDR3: TGTGCCAGCAGCAAAAATCCCTCTACAGGGGAGGATTCACCCCTCCACTTT. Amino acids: CASSKNPSTGEDSPLHF.

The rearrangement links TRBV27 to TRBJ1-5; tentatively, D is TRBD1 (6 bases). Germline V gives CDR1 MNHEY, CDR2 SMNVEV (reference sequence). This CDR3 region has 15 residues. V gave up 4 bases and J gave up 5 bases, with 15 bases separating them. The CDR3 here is CASSSKAGVDQPQHF. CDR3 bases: TGTGCCAGCAGTTCAAAAGCAGGGGTCGATCAGCCCCAGCATTTT.

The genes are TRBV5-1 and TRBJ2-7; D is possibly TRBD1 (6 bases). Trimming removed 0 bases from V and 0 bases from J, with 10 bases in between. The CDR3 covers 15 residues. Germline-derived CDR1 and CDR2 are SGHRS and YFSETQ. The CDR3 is CASSLVLDSSYEQYF. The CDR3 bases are TGCGCCAGCAGCTTGGTTCTGGACAGCTCCTACGAGCAGTACTTC.

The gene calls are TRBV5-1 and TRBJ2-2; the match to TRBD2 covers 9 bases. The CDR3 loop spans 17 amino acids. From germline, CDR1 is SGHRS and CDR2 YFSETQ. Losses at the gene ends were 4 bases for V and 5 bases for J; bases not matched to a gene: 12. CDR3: CASSPTPAGGGTGELFF. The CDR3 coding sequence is TGCGCCAGCAGCCCCACCCCGGCGGGAGGGGGAACCGGGGAGCTGTTTTTT.

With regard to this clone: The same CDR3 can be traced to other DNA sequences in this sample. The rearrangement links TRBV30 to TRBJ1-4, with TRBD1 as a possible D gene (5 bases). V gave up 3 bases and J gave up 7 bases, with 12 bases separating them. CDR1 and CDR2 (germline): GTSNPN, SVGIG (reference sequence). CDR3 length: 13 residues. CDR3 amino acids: CAWSRVYGEKLFF. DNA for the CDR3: TGTGCCTGGAGCAGGGTTTACGGTGAAAAACTGTTTTTT. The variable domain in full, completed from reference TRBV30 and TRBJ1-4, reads SQTIHQWPATLVQPVGSPLSLECTVEGTSNPNLYWYRQAAGRGLQLLFYSVGIGQISSEVPQNLSASRPQDRQFILSSKKLLLSDSGFYLCAWSRVYGEKLFFGSGTQLSVL.

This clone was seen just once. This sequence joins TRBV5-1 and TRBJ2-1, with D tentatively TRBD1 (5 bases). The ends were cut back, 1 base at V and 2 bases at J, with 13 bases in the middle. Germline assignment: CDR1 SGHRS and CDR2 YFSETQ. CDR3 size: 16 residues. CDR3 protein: CASSLMGLVAYNEQFF. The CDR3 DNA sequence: TGCGCCAGCAGCTTGATGGGGCTAGTCGCCTACAATGAGCAGTTCTTC.

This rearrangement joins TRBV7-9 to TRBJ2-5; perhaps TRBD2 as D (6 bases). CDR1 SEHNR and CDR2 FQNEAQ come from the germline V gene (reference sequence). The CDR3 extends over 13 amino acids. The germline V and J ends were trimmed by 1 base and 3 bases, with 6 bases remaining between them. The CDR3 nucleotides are TGTGCCAGCAGCTTAGGGGGGGAAGAGACCCAGTACTTC. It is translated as CASSLGGEETQYF.

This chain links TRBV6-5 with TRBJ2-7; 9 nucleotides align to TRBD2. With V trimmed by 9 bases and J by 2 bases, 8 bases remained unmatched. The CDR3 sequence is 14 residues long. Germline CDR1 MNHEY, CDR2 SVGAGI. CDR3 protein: CASSIAGATYEQYF. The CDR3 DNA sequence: TGTGCCAGTTCCATAGCGGGAGCGACCTACGAGCAGTACTTC.

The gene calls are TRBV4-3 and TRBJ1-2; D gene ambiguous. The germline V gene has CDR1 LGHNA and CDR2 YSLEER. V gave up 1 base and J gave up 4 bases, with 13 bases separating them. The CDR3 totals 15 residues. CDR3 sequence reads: CASSQARTAGYGYTF. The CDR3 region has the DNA TGCGCCAGCAGCCAAGCCCGAACAGCTGGCTATGGCTACACCTTC.

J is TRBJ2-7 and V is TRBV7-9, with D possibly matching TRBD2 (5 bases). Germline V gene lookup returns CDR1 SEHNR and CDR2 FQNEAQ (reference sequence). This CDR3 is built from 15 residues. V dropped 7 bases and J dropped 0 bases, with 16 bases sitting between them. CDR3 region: CASNRPGSSSYEQYF. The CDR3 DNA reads TGTGCCAGCAACCGCCCGGGATCTAGCTCCTACGAGCAGTACTTC.

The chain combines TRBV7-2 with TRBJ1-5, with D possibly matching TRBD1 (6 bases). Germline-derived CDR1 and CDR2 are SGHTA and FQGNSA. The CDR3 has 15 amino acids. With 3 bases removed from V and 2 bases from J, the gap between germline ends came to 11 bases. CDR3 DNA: TGTGCCAGCAGCTTCCAGGGGCTAGGCAATCAGCCCCAGCATTTT. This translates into CASSFQGLGNQPQHF.

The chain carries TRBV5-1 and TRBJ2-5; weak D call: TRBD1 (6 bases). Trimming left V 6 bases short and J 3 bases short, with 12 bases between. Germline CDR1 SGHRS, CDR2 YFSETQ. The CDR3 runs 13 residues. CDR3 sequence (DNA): TGCGCCAGCACTCGGAACAGGGAAGAGACCCAGTACTTC. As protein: CASTRNREETQYF.

The CDR3 loop is CATSLESGGVYNEQFF. In nucleotides, the CDR3 is TGCGCCACCTCTCTTGAATCCGGAGGCGTCTACAATGAGCAGTTCTTC. The chain combines TRBV5-1 with TRBJ2-1; tentatively, D is TRBD2 (5 bases). Between the trimmed V and J ends, which lost 9 bases and 3 bases, there was a span of 22 bases. This CDR3 comprises 16 residues. Germline values: CDR1 SGHRS, CDR2 YFSETQ.

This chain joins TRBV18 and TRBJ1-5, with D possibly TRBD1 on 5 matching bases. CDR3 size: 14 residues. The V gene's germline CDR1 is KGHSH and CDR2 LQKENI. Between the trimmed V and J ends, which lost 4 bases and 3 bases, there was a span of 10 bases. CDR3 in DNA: TGTGCCAGCTCACGGGGGGAGGCCAATCAGCCCCAGCATTTT. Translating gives CASSRGEANQPQHF. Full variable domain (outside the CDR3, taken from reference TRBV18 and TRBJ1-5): NAGVMQNPRHLVRRRGQEARLRCSPMKGHSHVYWYRQLPEEGLKFMVYLQKENIIDESGMPKERFSAEFPKEGPSILRIQQVVRGDSAAYFCASSRGEANQPQHFGDGTRLSIL.

The CDR3 reads CASSRTGLNTEAFF. Written as DNA, the CDR3 is TGTGCCAGCAGTAGGACAGGGCTGAACACTGAAGCTTTCTTT. The chain uses TRBV6-1 and TRBJ1-1; 8 bases are shared with TRBD1. Germline lookup yields CDR1 MNHNS and CDR2 SASEGT. V was pared by 5 bases and J by 0 bases, with 2 bases of the junction left unmatched. CDR3 size: 14 residues.

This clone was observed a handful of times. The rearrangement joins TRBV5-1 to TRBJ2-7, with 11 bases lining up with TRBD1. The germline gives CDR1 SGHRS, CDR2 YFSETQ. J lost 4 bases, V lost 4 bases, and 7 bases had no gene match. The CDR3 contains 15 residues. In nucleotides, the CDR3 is TGCGCCAGCAGCCCCGGGACAGGGGGGAAATACGAGCAGTACTTC. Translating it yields CASSPGTGGKYEQYF. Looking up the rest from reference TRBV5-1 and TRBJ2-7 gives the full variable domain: KAGVTQTPRYLIKTRGQQVTLSCSPISGHRSVSWYQQTPGQGLQFLFEYFSETQRNKGNFPGRFSGRQFSNSRSEMNVSTLELGDSALYLCASSPGTGGKYEQYFGPGTRLTVT.

CDR3 loop: CASSEPDGTSAYEQYF. For the CDR3, the DNA is TGTGCCAGCAGTGAACCCGACGGGACTAGCGCGTACGAGCAGTACTTC. The chain is built from TRBV6-1 and TRBJ2-7; TRBD2 agrees at 10 bases. CDR1 and CDR2 from the germline V gene are MNHNS and SASEGT. The V gene end was trimmed by 2 bases and the J gene end by 4 bases; junction bases not matched to a gene: 8. The CDR3 spans 16 residues.

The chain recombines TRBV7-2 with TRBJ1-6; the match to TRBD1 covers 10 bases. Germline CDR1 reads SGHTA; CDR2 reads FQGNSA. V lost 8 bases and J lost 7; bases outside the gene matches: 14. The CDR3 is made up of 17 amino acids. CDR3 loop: CASYRDRGDLGNSPLHF. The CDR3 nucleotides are TGTGCCAGCTACCGGGACAGGGGAGATTTGGGAAATTCACCCCTCCACTTT.

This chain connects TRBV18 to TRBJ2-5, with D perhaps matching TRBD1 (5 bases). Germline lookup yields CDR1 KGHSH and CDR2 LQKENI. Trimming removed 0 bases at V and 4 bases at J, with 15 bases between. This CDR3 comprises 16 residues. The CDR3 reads CASSPPGAVITETQYF. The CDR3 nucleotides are TGTGCCAGCTCACCACCAGGGGCCGTAATTACAGAGACCCAGTACTTC.

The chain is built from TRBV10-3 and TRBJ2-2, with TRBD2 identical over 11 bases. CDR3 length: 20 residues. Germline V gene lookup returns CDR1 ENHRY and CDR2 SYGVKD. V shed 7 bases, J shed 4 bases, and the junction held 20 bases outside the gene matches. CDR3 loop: CAINPGRLAGGLMTTGELFF. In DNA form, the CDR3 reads TGTGCCATCAATCCAGGTCGGCTAGCGGGAGGATTGATGACCACCGGGGAGCTGTTTTTT.

In nucleotides, the CDR3 is TGCGCCAGCAGCTTCGAGGAGGAGGCGGAAGCTTTCTTT. It specifies CASSFEEEAEAFF. The V and J genes are TRBV4-3 and TRBJ1-1, with D uncertain. Germline V gene lookup returns CDR1 LGHNA and CDR2 YSLEER. V was trimmed by 5 bases and J by 8 bases, leaving 15 bases between them. This CDR3 comprises 13 residues.

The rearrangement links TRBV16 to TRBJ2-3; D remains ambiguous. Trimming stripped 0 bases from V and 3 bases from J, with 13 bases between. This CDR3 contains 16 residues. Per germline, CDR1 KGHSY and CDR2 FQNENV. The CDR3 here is CASSQSLQPGTDTQYF. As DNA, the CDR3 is TGTGCCAGCAGCCAATCGCTCCAGCCCGGGACAGATACGCAGTATTTT.